The present T cell receptor beta chain was sequenced within a study of beta chain features in type 1 diabetes. Study conclusions and caveats: Shortening that was moderate but significant affected the TCRB CDR3s of Type 1 diabetes patients in all four CD4+ subsets.

As every portion of the isolated RNA was reverse transcribed, the sequencing read expressed TCRB transcripts. The method was immunoSEQ multiplex PCR; TCRdb's version includes in-frame clones alone and lacks a portion of them. Of under 450,000 clones listed, roughly 13% are singletons. Donors contributed one heparinised blood draw apiece, averaging about 116 mL. To note about this clone: Its antigen remains unidentified.

The V gene lost 0 bases and the J gene lost 2 bases, with 8 bases spanning the gap. Germline CDR1 SGHNT, CDR2 YYREEE (reference sequence). This CDR3 has 14 residues. What was sequenced was naive CD4+ T cells from blood. The TCR was taken from a man in his thirties or forties in good health. The rearrangement links TRBV5-4 to TRBJ2-5; perhaps TRBD2 as D (6 bases). CDR3: CASSLGLAQETQYF. CDR3 nucleotide sequence: TGTGCCAGCAGCTTGGGTCTAGCGCAAGAGACCCAGTACTTC.